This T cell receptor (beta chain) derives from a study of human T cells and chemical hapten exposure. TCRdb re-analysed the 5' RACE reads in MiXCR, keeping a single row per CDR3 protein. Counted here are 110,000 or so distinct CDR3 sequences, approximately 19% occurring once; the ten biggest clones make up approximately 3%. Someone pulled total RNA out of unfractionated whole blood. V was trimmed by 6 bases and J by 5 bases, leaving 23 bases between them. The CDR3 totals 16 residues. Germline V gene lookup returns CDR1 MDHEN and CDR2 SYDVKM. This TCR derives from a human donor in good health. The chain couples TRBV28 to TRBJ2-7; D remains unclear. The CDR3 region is CASRVRALDQKDEQYF. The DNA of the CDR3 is TGTGCCAGCAGAGTTCGTGCCCTCGACCAGAAGGACGAGCAGTACTTC.